These T cell receptor beta chains were read from a single sample in a study of shared clonotypes between healthy human individuals. TCRdb keeps only in-frame clones here, not all; method: immunoSEQ multiplex PCR. Counted here are roughly 640,000 clones, more than 95% occurring once; the ten biggest clones make up 0.045% to 0.06%. Sequencing was carried out using naive CD4+ T cells sorted from blood. Every receptor here comes from a woman in her twenties or thirties in good health. CDR3s include the opening cysteine and the closing phenylalanine or tryptophan. The D gene is left open where the match is weak. Part of the rows lack a size; the others show once, few, many or a class for expanded clones.

d_gene	abundance	v_gene	j_gene	len	CDR3aa	CDR3nt
TRBD1	NA	TRBV7-9	TRBJ1-5	15	CASSLAGGGNQPQHF	TGTGCCAGCAGCTTAGCAGGGGGCGGCAATCAGCCCCAGCATTTT
TRBD1	NA	TRBV19	TRBJ1-5	15	CASSRRTGSGQPQHF	TGTGCCAGTAGTAGAAGGACAGGTAGTGGTCAGCCCCAGCATTTT
NA	NA	TRBV19	TRBJ1-5	14	CASSIPRNNQPQHF	TGTGCCAGTAGTATCCCCAGAAACAATCAGCCCCAGCATTTT
TRBD1	NA	TRBV9	TRBJ2-3	15	CASSARDRGTDTQYF	TGTGCCAGCAGCGCCCGGGACAGGGGGACAGATACGCAGTATTTT
NA	NA	TRBV6-1	TRBJ1-1	13	CASSDYPGTEAFF	TGTGCCAGCAGTGATTACCCCGGCACTGAAGCTTTCTTT
NA	once	TRBV2	TRBJ2-4	13	CASTKDSKNIQYF	TGTGCCAGCACCAAGGACTCAAAAAACATTCAGTACTTC
TRBD1	NA	TRBV28	TRBJ2-7	15	CASSSDGQATYEQYF	TGTGCCAGCAGTTCCGATGGACAGGCCACCTACGAGCAGTACTTC
TRBD2	NA	TRBV25-1	TRBJ2-3	16	CASNKGTSGRTDTQYF	TGTGCCAGCAATAAGGGGACTAGCGGGCGCACAGATACGCAGTATTTT
NA	once	TRBV14	TRBJ1-5	14	CANPPSRSNQPQHF	TGTGCCAACCCCCCCTCTAGGAGCAATCAGCCCCAGCATTTT
NA	NA	TRBV6-5	TRBJ1-4	15	CASSRLGGSNEKLFF	TGTGCCAGCAGCCGTCTAGGGGGATCTAATGAAAAACTGTTTTTT
NA	NA	TRBV7-9	TRBJ1-2	14	CASSLVQAPFGYTF	TGTGCCAGCAGCTTAGTACAGGCGCCCTTCGGCTACACCTTC
NA	NA	TRBV21-1	TRBJ2-3	15	CASSKVARTTDTQYF	TGTGCCAGCAGCAAAGTGGCCAGGACAACAGATACGCAGTATTTT
NA	NA	TRBV5-5	TRBJ1-3	15	CASSLDRTSGNTIYF	TGTGCCAGCAGCTTGGACCGTACCTCTGGAAACACCATATATTTT
NA	NA	TRBV9	TRBJ1-6	16	CASSSRTGVTNSPLHF	TGTGCCAGCAGCTCCCGGACGGGTGTTACCAATTCACCCCTCCACTTT
TRBD1	NA	TRBV14	TRBJ1-2	15	CASSDPGQGVYGYTF	TGTGCCAGCAGCGACCCCGGACAGGGGGTCTATGGCTACACCTTC
TRBD1	NA	TRBV15	TRBJ1-1	14	CATSSRYRGSGAFF	TGTGCCACCAGCAGTCGGTACAGGGGAAGCGGAGCTTTCTTT
TRBD1	NA	TRBV7-9	TRBJ2-7	16	CASSLAGGTGLYEQYF	TGTGCCAGCAGTCTGGCGGGTGGGACAGGGCTCTACGAGCAGTACTTC
TRBD1	NA	TRBV28	TRBJ2-4	15	CASSLPGTGMNIQYF	TGTGCCAGCAGTTTACCGGGGACAGGGATGAACATTCAGTACTTC
NA	NA	TRBV4-1	TRBJ1-2	19	CASSQGPAGRKRTNYGYTF	TGCGCCAGCAGCCAAGGGCCGGCGGGTCGGAAAAGAACTAACTATGGCTACACCTTC
NA	NA	TRBV18	TRBJ1-1	15	CASSPKGRGVPEAFF	TGTGCCAGCTCACCGAAGGGCAGGGGCGTTCCTGAAGCTTTCTTT
TRBD1	NA	TRBV29-1	TRBJ1-1	13	CSVEGQLNTEAFF	TGCAGCGTTGAGGGACAGCTGAACACTGAAGCTTTCTTT
NA	NA	TRBV6-1	TRBJ1-1	13	CASSAGENTEAFF	TGTGCCAGCTCGGCAGGGGAGAACACTGAAGCTTTCTTT
NA	NA	TRBV10-3	TRBJ2-1	13	CAISDFLVDEQFF	TGTGCCATCAGTGACTTTCTAGTCGATGAGCAGTTCTTC
TRBD1	few	TRBV7-3	TRBJ2-7	14	CASSQPGQGGEQYF	TGTGCCAGCAGCCAGCCGGGACAGGGTGGCGAGCAGTACTTC
NA	NA	TRBV29-1	TRBJ1-1	13	CSVEVKGNTEAFF	TGCAGCGTTGAAGTCAAGGGGAACACTGAAGCTTTCTTT
TRBD1	NA	TRBV18	TRBJ2-7	14	CASSTGQGINEQYF	TGTGCCAGCTCCACAGGACAGGGGATTAACGAGCAGTACTTC
NA	NA	TRBV6-5	TRBJ2-3	12	CASSYSTGTQYF	TGTGCCAGCAGTTACTCGACGGGGACGCAGTATTTT
TRBD2	NA	TRBV7-8	TRBJ2-5	11	CASTPTGGLDF	TGTGCCAGCACCCCAACGGGAGGCCTCGACTTC
TRBD2	NA	TRBV7-2	TRBJ2-3	16	CASSLVSGRRSDTQYF	TGTGCCAGCAGCTTAGTTAGCGGGAGGAGGTCAGATACGCAGTATTTT